This T cell receptor beta chain was obtained from a study of chemoradiotherapy in HPV16-positive cancers. The study, taken as a whole, reports: In HPV16-positive patients, HPV-responsive T-cell expansion tracked better recurrence-free survival.

Clones were sequenced by immunoSEQ multiplex PCR, and TCRdb holds only the in-frame ones, with some missing. The data hold 15,000 to 20,000 clones, with about nine tenths observed a single time. As concerns this clone: The antigen remains unidentified.

Germline CDR1 reads SGHRS; CDR2 reads YFSETQ. Trimming removed 3 bases from V and 0 bases from J; junction bases left unmatched: 4. The CDR3 sequence is 16 residues long. This specimen was blood, taken from a patient who underwent chemoradiotherapy. This sequence originates from a human donor with HPV-associated anogenital cancer. This rearrangement joins TRBV5-1 to TRBJ1-1; 11 bases match TRBD1. In nucleotides, the CDR3 is TGCGCCAGCAGCTGGGACAGGGGGATGATGAACACTGAAGCTTTCTTT. It is translated as CASSWDRGMMNTEAFF.